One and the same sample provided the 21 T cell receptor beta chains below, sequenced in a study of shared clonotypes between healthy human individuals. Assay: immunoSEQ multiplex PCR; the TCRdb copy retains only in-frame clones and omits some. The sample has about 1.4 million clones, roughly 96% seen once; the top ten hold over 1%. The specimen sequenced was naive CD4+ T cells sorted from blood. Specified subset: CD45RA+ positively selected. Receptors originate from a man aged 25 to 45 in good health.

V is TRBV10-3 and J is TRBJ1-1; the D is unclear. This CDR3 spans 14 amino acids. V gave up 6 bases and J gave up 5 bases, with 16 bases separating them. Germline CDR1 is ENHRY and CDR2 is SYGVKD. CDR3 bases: TGTGCCATCAGGGCGACTGGAGTGAGGACTGAAGCTTTCTTT. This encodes CAIRATGVRTEAFF.

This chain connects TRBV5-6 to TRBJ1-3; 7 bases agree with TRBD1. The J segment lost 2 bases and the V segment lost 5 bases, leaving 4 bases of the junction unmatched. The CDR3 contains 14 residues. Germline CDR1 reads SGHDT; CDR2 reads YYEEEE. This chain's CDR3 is CASSRQGTGNTIYF. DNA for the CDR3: TGTGCCAGCAGTCGACAGGGAACTGGAAACACCATATATTTT.

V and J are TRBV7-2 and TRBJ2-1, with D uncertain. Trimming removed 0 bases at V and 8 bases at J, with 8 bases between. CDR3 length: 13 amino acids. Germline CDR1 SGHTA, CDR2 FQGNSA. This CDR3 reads CASSLASWDEQFF. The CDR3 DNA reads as TGTGCCAGCAGCTTAGCGAGCTGGGATGAGCAGTTCTTC. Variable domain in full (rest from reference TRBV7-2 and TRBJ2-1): GAGVSQSPSNKVTEKGKDVELRCDPISGHTALYWYRQSLGQGLEFLIYFQGNSAPDKSGLPSDRFSAERTGGSVSTLTIQRTQQEDSAVYLCASSLASWDEQFFGPGTRLTVL.

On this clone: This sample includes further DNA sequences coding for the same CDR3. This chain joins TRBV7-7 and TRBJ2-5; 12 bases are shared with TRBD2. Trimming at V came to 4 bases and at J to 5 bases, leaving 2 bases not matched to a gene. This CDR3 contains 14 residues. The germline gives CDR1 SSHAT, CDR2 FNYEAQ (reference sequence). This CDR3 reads CASSSGTSGETQYF. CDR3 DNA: TGTGCCAGCAGCTCCGGGACTAGCGGGGAGACCCAGTACTTC.

The CDR3 coding sequence is TGTGCCAGTAGTATTACGGGGGCGCCTCTCGGGAGCCGGAACAATGAGCAGTTCTTC. Its protein is CASSITGAPLGSRNNEQFF. The J gene is TRBJ2-1, the V gene TRBV19; the D call may be TRBD1 or TRBD2 (6 bases each). The CDR3 has 19 residues. The ends were cut back, 3 bases at V and 5 bases at J, with 26 bases in the middle. Germline V lookup: CDR1 LNHDA, CDR2 SQIVND (reference sequence).

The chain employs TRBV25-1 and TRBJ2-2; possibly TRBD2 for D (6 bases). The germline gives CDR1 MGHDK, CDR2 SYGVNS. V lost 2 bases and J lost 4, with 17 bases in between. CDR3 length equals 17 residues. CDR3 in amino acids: CASSEPGGVAFTGELFF. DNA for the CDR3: TGTGCCAGCAGTGAACCCGGGGGAGTAGCGTTCACCGGGGAGCTGTTTTTT.

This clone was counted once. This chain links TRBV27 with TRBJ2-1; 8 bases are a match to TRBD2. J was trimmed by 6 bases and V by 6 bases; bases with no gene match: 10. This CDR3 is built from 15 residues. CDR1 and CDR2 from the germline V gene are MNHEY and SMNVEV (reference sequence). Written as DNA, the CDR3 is TGTGCCAGCAGGGTTCCGGGACTAGGTTTCAATGAGCAGTTCTTC. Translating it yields CASRVPGLGFNEQFF.

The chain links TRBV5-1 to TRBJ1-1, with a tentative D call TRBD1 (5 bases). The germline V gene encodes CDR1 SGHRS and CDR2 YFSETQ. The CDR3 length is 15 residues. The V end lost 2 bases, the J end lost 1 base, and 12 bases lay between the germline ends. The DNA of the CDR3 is TGCGCCAGCAGCTTACTTGGGACGGAGAACACTGAAGCTTTCTTT. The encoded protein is CASSLLGTENTEAFF.

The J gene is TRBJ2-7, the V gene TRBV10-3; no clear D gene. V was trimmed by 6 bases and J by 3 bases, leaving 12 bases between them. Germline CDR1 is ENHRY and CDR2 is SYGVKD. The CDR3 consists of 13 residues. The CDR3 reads CAIRERPLYEQYF. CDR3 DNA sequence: TGTGCCATCAGGGAAAGACCTCTCTACGAGCAGTACTTC.

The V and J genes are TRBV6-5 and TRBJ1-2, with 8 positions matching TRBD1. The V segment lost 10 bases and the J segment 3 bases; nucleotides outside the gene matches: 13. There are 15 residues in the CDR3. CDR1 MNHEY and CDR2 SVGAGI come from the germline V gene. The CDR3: CATLTPQGAHYGYTF. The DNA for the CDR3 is TGTGCCACTTTAACACCGCAGGGGGCACACTATGGCTACACCTTC.

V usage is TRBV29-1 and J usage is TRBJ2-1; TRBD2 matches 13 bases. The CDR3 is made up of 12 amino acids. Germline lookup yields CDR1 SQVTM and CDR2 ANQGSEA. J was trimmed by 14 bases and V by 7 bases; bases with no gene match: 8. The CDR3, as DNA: TGCAGCGGACGGACTAGCGGGAGTGAAGAGTTCTTC. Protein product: CSGRTSGSEEFF.

CDR3 loop: CASSVTGSYTGELFF. The DNA of the CDR3 is TGCGCCAGCAGCGTGACAGGTTCATACACCGGGGAGCTGTTTTTT. The V call is TRBV5-1, the J call TRBJ2-2; D is possibly TRBD1 (6 bases). This CDR3 spans 15 amino acids. V gave up 4 bases and J gave up 3 bases, with 13 bases separating them. From germline, CDR1 is SGHRS and CDR2 YFSETQ.

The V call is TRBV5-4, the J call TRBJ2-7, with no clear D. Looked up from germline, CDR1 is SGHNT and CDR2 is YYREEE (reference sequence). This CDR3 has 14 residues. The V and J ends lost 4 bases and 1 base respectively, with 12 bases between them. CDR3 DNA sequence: TGTGCCAGCAGCGAAGAAGTCAGTTCCTACGAGCAGTACTTC. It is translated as CASSEEVSSYEQYF. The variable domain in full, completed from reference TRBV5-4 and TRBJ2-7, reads ETGVTQSPTHLIKTRGQQVTLRCSSQSGHNTVSWYQQALGQGPQFIFQYYREEENGRGNFPPRFSGLQFPNYSSELNVNALELDDSALYLCASSEEVSSYEQYFGPGTRLTVT.

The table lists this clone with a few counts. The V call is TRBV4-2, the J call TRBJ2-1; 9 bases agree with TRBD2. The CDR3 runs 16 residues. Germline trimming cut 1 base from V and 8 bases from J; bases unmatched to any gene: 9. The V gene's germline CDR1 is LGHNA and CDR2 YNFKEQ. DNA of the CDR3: TGTGCCAGCAGCCAAGGGGTCGGACTAGCGTCGGATGAGCAGTTCTTC. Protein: CASSQGVGLASDEQFF.

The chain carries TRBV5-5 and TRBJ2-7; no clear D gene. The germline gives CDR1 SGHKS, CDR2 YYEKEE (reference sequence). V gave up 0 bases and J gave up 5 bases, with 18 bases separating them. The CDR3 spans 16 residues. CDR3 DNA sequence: TGTGCCAGCAGCTTGGCCGGCTCCCCGACCCTGAACGAGCAGTACTTC. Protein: CASSLAGSPTLNEQYF.

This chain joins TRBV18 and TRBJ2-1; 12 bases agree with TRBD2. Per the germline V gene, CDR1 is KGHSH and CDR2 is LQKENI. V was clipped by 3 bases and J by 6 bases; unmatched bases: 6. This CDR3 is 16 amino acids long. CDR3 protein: CASSPKGLAGSNEQFF. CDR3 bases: TGTGCCAGCTCACCCAAGGGACTAGCGGGCTCCAATGAGCAGTTCTTC. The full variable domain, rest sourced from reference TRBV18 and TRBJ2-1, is NAGVMQNPRHLVRRRGQEARLRCSPMKGHSHVYWYRQLPEEGLKFMVYLQKENIIDESGMPKERFSAEFPKEGPSILRIQQVVRGDSAAYFCASSPKGLAGSNEQFFGPGTRLTVL.

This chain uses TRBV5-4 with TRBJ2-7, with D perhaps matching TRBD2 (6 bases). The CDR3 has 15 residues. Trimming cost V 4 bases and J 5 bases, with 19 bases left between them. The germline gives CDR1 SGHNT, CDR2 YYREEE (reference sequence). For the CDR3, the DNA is TGTGCCAGCAGCGAGACTAGTTTGTCGTACAACGAGCAGTACTTC. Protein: CASSETSLSYNEQYF.

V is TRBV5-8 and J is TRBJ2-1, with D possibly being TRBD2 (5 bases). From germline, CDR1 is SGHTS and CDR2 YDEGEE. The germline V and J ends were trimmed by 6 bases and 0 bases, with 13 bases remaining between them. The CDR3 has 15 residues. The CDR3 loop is CASTRGESSYNEQFF. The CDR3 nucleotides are TGTGCCAGCACCCGGGGTGAAAGCTCCTACAATGAGCAGTTCTTC.

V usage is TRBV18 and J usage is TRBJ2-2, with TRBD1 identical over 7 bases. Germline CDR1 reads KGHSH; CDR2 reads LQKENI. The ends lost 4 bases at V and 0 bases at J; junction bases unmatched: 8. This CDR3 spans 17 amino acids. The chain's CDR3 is CASSLFRQGTNTGELFF. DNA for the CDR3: TGTGCCAGCTCACTATTTCGACAGGGAACGAACACCGGGGAGCTGTTTTTT. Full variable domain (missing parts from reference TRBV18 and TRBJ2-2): NAGVMQNPRHLVRRRGQEARLRCSPMKGHSHVYWYRQLPEEGLKFMVYLQKENIIDESGMPKERFSAEFPKEGPSILRIQQVVRGDSAAYFCASSLFRQGTNTGELFFGEGSRLTVL.

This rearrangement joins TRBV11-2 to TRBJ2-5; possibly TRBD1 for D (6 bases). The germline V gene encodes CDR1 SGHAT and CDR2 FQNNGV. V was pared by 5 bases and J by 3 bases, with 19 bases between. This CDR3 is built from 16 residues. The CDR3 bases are TGTGCCAGCAGCCCAGCCCCCCCCCGGGACAAAGAGACCCAGTACTTC. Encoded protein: CASSPAPPRDKETQYF.

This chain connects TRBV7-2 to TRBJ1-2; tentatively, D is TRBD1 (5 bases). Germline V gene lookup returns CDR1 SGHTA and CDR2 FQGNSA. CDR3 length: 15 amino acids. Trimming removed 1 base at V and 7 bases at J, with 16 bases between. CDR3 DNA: TGTGCCAGCAGCTTAGGTGTGGCAGGGCTATCTGGCTACACCTTC. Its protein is CASSLGVAGLSGYTF.